One sample yielded the 8 T cell receptor beta chains listed below, sequenced in a study of spatial heterogeneity in lung cancer. The time point: sample taken at primary tumor resection. Without sorting, whole RNA was sequenced from tumor, nontumor lung or frozen PBMC. One entry per CDR3 protein results from TCRdb running MiXCR on the 5' RACE reads. Of a few thousand distinct CDR3 sequences listed, 6.5% to 7.5% are singletons. The material was normal lung tissue next to the tumor, obtained at surgery. These receptors were taken from a male donor with early-stage non-small cell lung cancer.

This clonotype was picked up many times. The chain uses TRBV5-1 and TRBJ2-1, with D uncertain. Germline CDR1 and CDR2: SGHRS and YFSETQ. There are 16 residues in the CDR3. Trimming cost V 2 bases and J 2 bases, with 14 bases left between them. CDR3 coding DNA: TGCGCCAGCAGCTTCAGAGTAGGGTTAACCTACAATGAGCAGTTCTTC. It specifies CASSFRVGLTYNEQFF.

Sample share makes this clonotype medium-sized (0.01 to 0.1%). The V gene is TRBV11-3, the J gene TRBJ2-3; 7 bases fit TRBD1. The CDR3 has 15 amino acids. After removal of 5 bases from V and 6 bases from J, the junction contained 11 bases not matched to a gene. CDR1 is SGHNT and CDR2 is YENEEA in the germline V gene. CDR3 loop: CASSGTTGSGDTQYF. The DNA for the CDR3 is TGTGCCAGCAGCGGGACGACAGGGTCTGGGGATACGCAGTATTTT.

This clonotype was detected many times. The chain uses TRBV6-6 and TRBJ1-2, with D possibly matching TRBD1 (6 bases). The germline gives CDR1 MNHNY, CDR2 SVGAGI (reference sequence). V lost 7 bases and J lost 2, with 14 bases in between. The CDR3 has 14 amino acids. In DNA form, the CDR3 reads TGTGCCAGCACCCCACAGGGACCAAACTATGGCTACACCTTC. This codes for CASTPQGPNYGYTF.

This clonotype is judged medium-sized (0.01 to 0.1%). The chain combines TRBV5-6 with TRBJ1-2, with TRBD1 identical over 9 bases. Germline V gene lookup returns CDR1 SGHDT and CDR2 YYEEEE. The CDR3 extends over 14 amino acids. With V trimmed by 0 bases and J by 5 bases, 2 bases remained unmatched. The CDR3 here is CASSLGQGVYGYTF. As DNA, the CDR3 is TGTGCCAGCAGCTTGGGACAGGGGGTGTATGGCTACACCTTC.

By frequency in the sample, this clonotype is medium-sized. The chain has TRBV20-1 and TRBJ2-3; 11 bases align to TRBD1. Germline lookup yields CDR1 DFQATT and CDR2 SNEGSKA (reference sequence). The CDR3 runs to 14 residues. V lost 6 bases and J lost 4; bases outside the gene matches: 6. The CDR3 protein is CSAQPGQGADTQYF. CDR3 sequence (DNA): TGCAGTGCCCAACCGGGACAGGGGGCAGATACGCAGTATTTT.

The chain couples TRBV5-1 to TRBJ2-7; D ambiguous. The V end lost 2 bases, the J end lost 5 bases, and 17 bases lay between the germline ends. Germline V gene lookup returns CDR1 SGHRS and CDR2 YFSETQ. This CDR3 is built from 15 residues. CDR3 bases: TGCGCCAGCAGCTTCGTATGGGCAGTCGGCGACGAGCAGTACTTC. Amino acid sequence: CASSFVWAVGDEQYF.

In its sample, this clonotype is medium-sized. The chain employs TRBV7-2 and TRBJ2-6; D not resolved. Deletions cut 6 bases from V and 1 base from J, with 13 bases between. Per the germline V gene, CDR1 is SGHTA and CDR2 is FQGNSA. The CDR3 has 16 residues. CDR3 DNA sequence: TGTGCCAGCAGAAAAGATGTGGGGTCTGGGGCCAACGTCCTGACTTTC. It specifies CASRKDVGSGANVLTF.

This clonotype was counted ten times or more. This chain uses TRBV6-1 with TRBJ2-4; 9 bases align to TRBD1. The CDR3 extends over 14 amino acids. The germline gives CDR1 MNHNS, CDR2 SASEGT. V was pared by 6 bases and J by 12 bases, with 12 bases of the junction left unmatched. The CDR3 here is CASRTGGTKTAQYF. Written as DNA, the CDR3 is TGTGCCAGCAGGACAGGGGGGACCAAAACGGCTCAGTACTTC.